The following is a TCR beta chain sequence with its context. The target of this receptor is not known. No base qualities exist here, and no much larger clone lies one base off it. The data originate from a study of OX40 agonist ivuxolimab in advanced cancers. Describing the broader study: The costimulatory receptor OX40 (CD134) was targeted by ivuxolimab, a fully human IgG2 agonistic monoclonal antibody. The paper covers the monotherapy dose-escalation part of the phase I ivuxolimab trial, which included N ≈ 57 patients. Among the approximately 54 dose-escalation patients, approximately 20 had hepatocellular carcinoma, some 15 melanoma, 9 renal cell carcinoma and 9 head and neck cancer. Peripheral TCRbeta sequencing aimed to test whether ivuxolimab altered TCR sequence diversity and caused clonal T-cell expansion. Three dose-escalation patients achieved partial responses, one with hepatocellular carcinoma and two with cutaneous melanoma. Intravenous ivuxolimab was administered to patients every 2 weeks at six dose levels: 0.01, 0.1, 0.3, 1.5, 3 and 10 mg/kg. In the dose-escalation cohort, roughly 80% of patients were male, and the mean age was approximately 55 years, with a range of about 20 to 79. Patients were allowed to have had prior anti-PD-1, anti-PD-L1 or anti-CTLA-4 therapy, and around 40% of the dose-escalation patients had previously received checkpoint inhibitors. The research as a whole found: Clonal expansion of both CD4+ and CD8+ blood T cells was observed from baseline to week 6 at doses 0.1 to 3.0 mg/kg. Low levels of normalized T-cell clonal expansion were also seen in some patients who did not respond. On average, CD8+ T cells showed more expanded clones than CD4+ T cells after ivuxolimab. The antigen specificity of the peripheral T cells that underwent clonal expansion was not determined. In the 0.1-3.0 mg/kg groups, partial responders were among the patients with the lowest normalized peripheral clonal expansion, particularly in CD8+ T cells.

Patients with a history of autoimmune disease or receiving systemic immunosuppression were excluded from the trial. Peripheral blood for TCR sequencing was collected from all dose cohorts at baseline, on cycle 4 day 1, and on cycle 7 day 1. The samples were taken from a phase I, first-in-human, multicenter, open-label dose-escalation trial of ivuxolimab. Adults with locally advanced or metastatic melanoma, renal cell, hepatocellular, or head and neck squamous cell carcinoma were enrolled in the trial. Before TCR sequencing, CD4+ T cells and CD8+ T cells were sorted from peripheral blood as separate populations. For sequencing of the TCRbeta CDR3 region, genomic DNA was extracted from the sorted cells. TCRbeta CDR3 regions were sequenced using the immunoSEQ Assay. TCRdb took this table from immuneACCESS and kept in-frame rearrangements with V and J called. Such tables lack part of the clones; where checked against another copy, unresolved V genes explain under half of the gap, and the rest is unexplained. A total of 80,000 or so clones appear in this sample, approximately 89% of them only once. The ten largest make up approximately 2% of the sample.

The specimen was CD4+ or CD8+ T cells sorted from blood, collected in a trial of the OX40 agonist ivuxolimab. The TCR was taken from an adult with an advanced solid tumor such as melanoma, head and neck, liver or kidney cancer.

The CDR3 protein sequence reads: CASGSNGGYNEQFF. The base sequence is TGTGCCAGCGGGTCTAACGGAGGGTACAATGAGCAGTTCTTC. The rearrangement combines TRBV28 with TRBJ2-1, with TRBD2 as a weak D call on 6 bases. CDR1 and CDR2, looked up from the germline V gene, are MDHEN and SYDVKM. There are 14 amino acids in the CDR3, from cysteine to phenylalanine inclusive. The sequence is cut down to CDR3 DNA, 42 bases in frame from base 1. V and J are truncated by 8 bases and 4 bases respectively, leaving an intervening sequence of 15 bases.